This T cell receptor beta chain is from a study of cytomegalovirus exposure and HLA in healthy donors. At the level of the study: Of all 398 donors who were genotyped, about 84% belonged to the Caucasian-associated ancestry cluster. The study's findings and limits: Researchers reported from a later analysis that most CMV-associated TCR beta chains appeared HLA-restricted. In a later analysis, a missense DCLRE1C variant was linked to TCR beta V- and J-gene trimming. A later analysis found common viral pathogens apparently linked to several of the most significant clusters.

A note on this clone: Its antigen is as yet unknown.

Primers for the PCR totalled 60 Vbeta and 13 Jbeta. Clones were sequenced by immunoSEQ multiplex PCR, and TCRdb holds only the in-frame ones, with some missing. This repertoire shows about 130,000 clones, almost 85% found once; its top ten account for approximately 2.6%. The clonotype was recovered from a boy aged 2 to 10 in good health and CMV-seronegative. Sequencing was performed on PBMCs.

DNA of the CDR3: TGCAGCGTCCCCGGGACTACTTTCTACGAGCAGTACTTC. It translates to CSVPGTTFYEQYF. The chain carries TRBV29-1 and TRBJ2-5, with 7 bases lining up with TRBD2. The J call could be wrong; TRBJ2-7 is a better fit for the DNA end. The CDR3 totals 13 residues. In germline, CDR1 is SQVTM, CDR2 ANQGSEA.